The 23 T cell receptor beta chains below were found in one sample sequenced in a study of shared clonotypes between healthy human individuals. This table comes from immunoSEQ multiplex PCR, and its TCRdb copy is limited to in-frame clones, with some not included. The table has just over 2,000,000 clones, approximately 95% seen once; the top ten hold 0.13%. Sequences were obtained from naive CD4+ T cells sorted from blood. Specified subset: CD45RA+ positively selected. The source is a man younger than 35 in good health.

Comments on this clone: A read error may produce the germline difference seen at one junction end. V is TRBV7-7 and J is TRBJ2-1; 12 bases are shared with TRBD2. This CDR3 spans 15 amino acids. Germline assignment: CDR1 SSHAT and CDR2 FNYEAQ (reference sequence). In DNA form, the CDR3 reads TGTGCTAGCAGCACGACTAGCGGGAGTCGGGATGAGCAGTTCTTC. This codes for CASSTTSGSRDEQFF.

The J gene is TRBJ1-2, the V gene TRBV6-1; 11 nucleotides line up with TRBD1. This CDR3 region has 13 residues. V gave up 10 bases and J gave up 2 bases; unmatched junction bases: 3. Germline loops: CDR1 MNHNS, CDR2 SASEGT. For the CDR3, the DNA is TGTGCCACAGGGACAGGGGGAAACTATGGCTACACCTTC. It is translated as CATGTGGNYGYTF.

The chain has TRBV18 and TRBJ2-1, with 7 bases fitting TRBD2. J gave up 4 bases and V 1 base, and 4 bases lay outside the gene matches. In germline, CDR1 is KGHSH, CDR2 LQKENI. This CDR3 is built from 15 residues. CDR3 nucleotide sequence: TGTGCCAGCTCACCACGGCTAGCGGAATACAATGAGCAGTTCTTC. Translated, it gives CASSPRLAEYNEQFF.

The chain couples TRBV5-4 to TRBJ2-5; 8 nucleotides agree with TRBD2. The V and J ends lost 7 bases and 5 bases, in that order; junction bases with no gene match: 13. The V gene's germline CDR1 is SGHNT and CDR2 YYREEE (reference sequence). The CDR3 is 15 residues long. Written as DNA, the CDR3 is TGTGCCAGCGGCGCCCCCGGGACTAGGGGGGAGACCCAGTACTTC. Residues: CASGAPGTRGETQYF.

This clone has a single count. The rearrangement uses TRBV7-3 and TRBJ2-5; D is ambiguous. Germline CDR1 SGHTA, CDR2 FQGTGA. V was shortened by 0 bases and J by 5 bases, with 7 bases between the two germline ends. This CDR3 has 13 amino acids. The chain's CDR3 is CASSLTSMETQYF. The CDR3 DNA reads as TGTGCCAGCAGCTTAACCTCGATGGAGACCCAGTACTTC. Drawing the rest from reference TRBV7-3 and TRBJ2-5, the complete variable domain is GAGVSQTPSNKVTEKGKYVELRCDPISGHTALYWYRQSLGQGPEFLIYFQGTGAADDSGLPNDRFFAVRPEGSVSTLKIQRTERGDSAVYLCASSLTSMETQYFGPGTRLLVL.

This chain uses TRBV27 with TRBJ2-7; D possibly corresponds to TRBD2 (5 bases). Germline CDR1 and CDR2: MNHEY and SMNVEV (reference sequence). The CDR3 covers 14 residues. The V end lost 1 base, the J end lost 3 bases, and 10 bases lay between the germline ends. Here the CDR3 DNA reads TGTGCCAGCAGTTTATATCCGGGAATCTACGAGCAGTACTTC. This translates into CASSLYPGIYEQYF.

The chain employs TRBV4-1 and TRBJ2-2, with D perhaps matching TRBD2 (6 bases). Germline CDR1 reads MGHRA; CDR2 reads YSYEKL. Trimming took 0 bases from V and 1 from J, leaving 15 bases between them. The CDR3 is made up of 18 amino acids. In nucleotides, the CDR3 is TGCGCCAGCAGCCAAGATCGGGGGACGTTGGGGAACACCGGGGAGCTGTTTTTT. Translated: CASSQDRGTLGNTGELFF.

The V call is TRBV5-1, the J call TRBJ1-4; TRBD1 agrees at 7 bases. Germline V gene sequence: CDR1 SGHRS, CDR2 YFSETQ. The CDR3 contains 16 residues. With V trimmed by 0 bases and J by 7 bases, 9 bases remained unmatched. The CDR3 DNA sequence: TGCGCCAGCAGCTTGGGATATACTGACAGGGTTGAAAAACTGTTTTTT. Its translation is CASSLGYTDRVEKLFF.

The chain joins TRBV6-1 to TRBJ1-3; no clear D. The CDR3 covers 12 residues. Trimming removed 6 bases at V and 11 bases at J, with 14 bases between. The germline V gene has CDR1 MNHNS and CDR2 SASEGT. In nucleotides, the CDR3 is TGTGCCAGCAGGGCTCTTGGTCTCCCCATATATTTT. Protein product: CASRALGLPIYF.

This clone occurred once. V usage is TRBV2 and J usage is TRBJ2-5, with a possible D match to TRBD2 (5 bases). V was trimmed by 6 bases and J by 2 bases, leaving 16 bases between them. The germline gives CDR1 SNHLY, CDR2 FYNNEI. This CDR3 comprises 15 residues. The CDR3 is CASRGDYERQETQYF. CDR3 sequence (DNA): TGTGCCAGCAGAGGAGACTACGAACGTCAAGAGACCCAGTACTTC. Full variable domain (remainder filled in from reference TRBV2 and TRBJ2-5): EPEVTQTPSHQVTQMGQEVILRCVPISNHLYFYWYRQILGQKVEFLVSFYNNEISEKSEIFDDQFSVERPDGSNFTLKIRSTKLEDSAMYFCASRGDYERQETQYFGPGTRLLVL.

CDR3 protein: CASSLVSGLAGSYEQYF. Here the CDR3 DNA reads TGTGCCAGCAGCTTAGTTAGCGGACTAGCGGGATCCTACGAGCAGTACTTC. The chain recombines TRBV11-2 with TRBJ2-7, with 12 bases that match TRBD2. Germline V gene data show CDR1 as SGHAT and CDR2 as FQNNGV. The CDR3 runs to 17 residues. Unmatched junction bases numbered 5, after V lost 1 base and J lost 1 base.

The chain uses TRBV7-3 and TRBJ2-3; 11 bases fit TRBD2. With V trimmed by 5 bases and J by 2 bases, 3 bases remained unmatched. The germline gives CDR1 SGHTA, CDR2 FQGTGA. CDR3 length: 15 residues. In nucleotides, the CDR3 is TGTGCCAGCAGCCCGGGACTAGCGGTCACAGATACGCAGTATTTT. Protein: CASSPGLAVTDTQYF.

CDR3 DNA sequence: TGTGCCAGCAGAAGGGGATTGGACACCGGGGAGCTGTTTTTT. It specifies CASRRGLDTGELFF. The V and J genes are TRBV13 and TRBJ2-2, with D possibly matching TRBD1 (5 bases). The CDR3 length is 14 residues. V was pared by 6 bases and J by 3 bases, with 11 bases between. The germline V gene has CDR1 PRHDT and CDR2 FYEKMQ (reference sequence). Complete variable domain (other parts from reference TRBV13 and TRBJ2-2): AAGVIQSPRHLIKEKRETATLKCYPIPRHDTVYWYQQGPGQDPQFLISFYEKMQSDKGSIPDRFSAQQFSDYHSELNMSSLELGDSALYFCASRRGLDTGELFFGEGSRLTVL.

Details on this clone: This specimen includes other DNA sequences encoding the same CDR3. This chain uses TRBV7-2 with TRBJ2-7; D unresolved. CDR3 length: 13 residues. The V end lost 1 base, the J end lost 4 bases, and 8 bases lay between the germline ends. Germline CDR1 and CDR2: SGHTA and FQGNSA. In DNA, the CDR3 is TGTGCCAGCAGCTTAGGAATACGGTACGAGCAGTACTTC. Its protein is CASSLGIRYEQYF.

The chain uses TRBV5-1 and TRBJ2-2; D could derive from TRBD1 or TRBD2 (6 bases each). The germline V and J ends were trimmed by 4 bases and 0 bases, with 13 bases remaining between them. CDR3 length: 16 residues. Germline values: CDR1 SGHRS, CDR2 YFSETQ. The CDR3 DNA sequence: TGCGCCAGCAGCAACCGAGGGGGGACGAACACCGGGGAGCTGTTTTTT. It translates to CASSNRGGTNTGELFF.

The chain links TRBV7-9 to TRBJ1-1, with unresolved D. Germline CDR1 SEHNR, CDR2 FQNEAQ (reference sequence). The CDR3 runs to 15 residues. Trimming left V 1 base short and J 0 bases short, with 9 bases between. CDR3 nucleotides: TGTGCCAGCAGCTTAGTCGTAGGCATGAACACTGAAGCTTTCTTT. Its protein product is CASSLVVGMNTEAFF.

Worth noting for this clone: Germline is not matched at one junction end, which may reflect a read error. The V call is TRBV30, the J call TRBJ1-1; D not resolved. In germline, CDR1 is GTSNPN, CDR2 SVGIG (reference sequence). CDR3 length: 12 residues. This chain's CDR3 is CQATIGNTEAFF. The CDR3 bases are TGCCAGGCCACTATAGGGAACACTGAAGCTTTCTTT. Drawing the rest from reference TRBV30 and TRBJ1-1, the complete variable domain is SQTIHQWPATLVQPVGSPLSLECTVEGTSNPNLYWYRQAAGRGLQLLFYSVGIGQISSEVPQNLSASRPQDRQFILSSKKLLLSDSGFYLCQATIGNTEAFFGQGTRLTVV.

The CDR3 loop reads CASRETGVGTGELFF. The DNA for the CDR3 is TGTGCCAGCAGGGAGACAGGGGTCGGGACCGGGGAGCTGTTTTTT. The chain couples TRBV5-8 to TRBJ2-2; 8 positions match TRBD1. J gave up 5 bases and V 5 bases, and 8 bases lay outside the gene matches. The CDR3 consists of 15 residues. Germline V gene data show CDR1 as SGHTS and CDR2 as YDEGEE.

This sequence joins TRBV30 and TRBJ2-7, with a possible D match to TRBD2 (7 bases). CDR1 and CDR2 (germline): GTSNPN, SVGIG (reference sequence). V dropped 5 bases and J dropped 1 base, with 15 bases sitting between them. The CDR3 runs 14 residues. This CDR3 reads CAWGGGAESYEQYF. The DNA of the CDR3 is TGTGCCTGGGGAGGGGGGGCCGAGTCCTACGAGCAGTACTTC.

The chain has TRBV10-1 and TRBJ2-5; D may be TRBD1 or TRBD2 (6 bases each). The V gene's germline CDR1 is WNHNN and CDR2 SYGVQD (reference sequence). The V end lost 6 bases, the J end lost 2 bases, and 10 bases lay between the germline ends. The CDR3 covers 13 residues. The CDR3 DNA reads TGCGCCAGCAGCCGGGGGCAGCAAGAGACCCAGTACTTC. Its translation is CASSRGQQETQYF.

The CDR3 region has the DNA TGTGCCAGCAGGCTCGATGGGAGAGAGGGTGGCTACACCTTC. Translated, it gives CASRLDGREGGYTF. The V call is TRBV6-5, the J call TRBJ1-2; no clear D. CDR1 is MNHEY and CDR2 is SVGAGI in the germline V gene. This CDR3 comprises 14 residues. Trimming removed 6 bases from V and 7 bases from J, with 18 bases in between.

The rearrangement links TRBV5-1 to TRBJ1-2; 7 bases align to TRBD1. In germline, CDR1 is SGHRS, CDR2 YFSETQ. There are 15 residues in the CDR3. Trimming at V came to 2 bases and at J to 3 bases, leaving 7 bases not matched to a gene. Here the CDR3 reads CASSFSRGLDYGYTF. The DNA for the CDR3 is TGCGCCAGCAGCTTCTCGAGGGGGCTGGACTATGGCTACACCTTC.

The chain links TRBV5-1 to TRBJ2-7; TRBD2 agrees at 7 bases. This CDR3 has 13 residues. Germline V lookup: CDR1 SGHRS, CDR2 YFSETQ. V gave up 4 bases and J gave up 4 bases; unmatched junction bases: 5. For the CDR3, the DNA is TGCGCCAGCAGCCCGGGAGGCTTTTACGAGCAGTACTTC. This gives the protein CASSPGGFYEQYF.